Each of the 23 T cell receptor beta chains below was sequenced from the same sample in a study of T cell responses to AZD1222 COVID-19 vaccine. Using immunoSEQ multiplex PCR, the repertoire was profiled, and TCRdb retains in-frame clones only, with some absent. The data contain roughly 98,000 clones, roughly 86% of them singletons. The sample was peripheral blood, taken 28 days after the second AZD1222 dose. These receptors all come from an adult who received the AZD1222 COVID-19 vaccine.

This rearrangement joins TRBV7-9 to TRBJ1-3; D uncertain. The germline V gene encodes CDR1 SEHNR and CDR2 FQNEAQ (reference sequence). This CDR3 has 16 residues. The germline V and J ends were trimmed by 2 bases and 0 bases, with 11 bases remaining between them. The CDR3 region has the DNA TGTGCCAGCAGCTTATCCCACCAGAGCTCTGGAAACACCATATATTTT. Protein product: CASSLSHQSSGNTIYF.

The gene calls are TRBV5-8 and TRBJ1-5, with D uncertain. Deletions cut 0 bases from V and 0 bases from J, with 7 bases between. The CDR3 is 15 residues long. The germline CDR1 and CDR2 sequences are SGHTS and YDEGEE. CDR3 coding DNA: TGTGCCAGCAGCTTGGGAACGTTTAGCAATCAGCCCCAGCATTTT. Translation: CASSLGTFSNQPQHF.

The rearrangement links TRBV20-1 to TRBJ2-6; D unclear. Trimming took 3 bases from V and 2 from J, leaving 8 bases between them. Per germline, CDR1 DFQATT and CDR2 SNEGSKA (reference sequence). The CDR3 is 14 residues long. CDR3 in DNA: TGCAGTGCTAGTGAGGTCGCTGGGGCCAACGTCCTGACTTTC. Translating it yields CSASEVAGANVLTF.

This chain links TRBV11-2 with TRBJ2-5, with no clear D. Trimming took off 4 bases at V and 3 bases at J, with 12 bases between the two ends. CDR1 and CDR2 from the germline V gene are SGHAT and FQNNGV. The CDR3 runs 14 residues. The CDR3 DNA reads as TGTGCCAGCAGCTCAATTGTAGGGAAAGAGACCCAGTACTTC. As protein: CASSSIVGKETQYF.

V usage is TRBV19 and J usage is TRBJ2-6; D call uncertain. Germline loops: CDR1 LNHDA, CDR2 SQIVND (reference sequence). The CDR3 is 15 amino acids. The V end was cut by 7 bases, the J end by 0 bases, with 10 bases between. Here the CDR3 reads CASKFRSSGANVLTF. CDR3 sequence (DNA): TGTGCCAGTAAGTTCCGGAGCTCTGGGGCCAACGTCCTGACTTTC.

This chain joins TRBV4-1 and TRBJ1-3; 11 bases are shared with TRBD1. Looked up from germline, CDR1 is MGHRA and CDR2 is YSYEKL. CDR3 length: 15 amino acids. Trimming at V came to 3 bases and at J to 2 bases, leaving 0 bases not matched to a gene. The CDR3 DNA is TGCGCCAGCAGCCAGGGACAGGGGGCTGGAAACACCATATATTTT. Its protein product is CASSQGQGAGNTIYF.

The CDR3 is CASSQNTYNEQFF. For the CDR3, the DNA is TGTGCCAGCAGCCAGAATACCTACAATGAGCAGTTCTTC. The rearrangement joins TRBV3-1 (or the pseudogene TRBV3-2) to TRBJ2-1, with D unclear. The germline gives CDR1 LGHDT, CDR2 YNNKEL (reference sequence). The V end was cut by 3 bases, the J end by 2 bases, with 5 bases between. The CDR3 is 13 amino acids.

The chain recombines TRBV25-1 with TRBJ2-4, with 8 positions matching TRBD1. J was trimmed by 7 bases and V by 5 bases; bases with no gene match: 4. The CDR3 has 13 amino acids. From germline, CDR1 is MGHDK and CDR2 SYGVNS. In DNA, the CDR3 is TGTGCCAGCAGTAGCAGGGGGCTTAACATTCAGTACTTC. Amino acids: CASSSRGLNIQYF. Full variable domain (missing parts from reference TRBV25-1 and TRBJ2-4): EADIYQTPRYLVIGTGKKITLECSQTMGHDKMYWYQQDPGMELHLIHYSYGVNSTEKGDLSSESTVSRIRTEHFPLTLESARPSHTSQYLCASSSRGLNIQYFGAGTRLSVL.

In the case of this clone: The germline gene is not matched at one end of the junction; a read error may be the cause. The CDR3 DNA follows: TGTGCCGGGAGCAGGGGAGGCAATCAGCCCCAGCATTTT. Protein: CAGSRGGNQPQHF. The V and J genes are TRBV30 and TRBJ1-5; D is perhaps TRBD1 (6 bases). The CDR3 sequence is 13 residues long. Per the germline V gene, CDR1 is GTSNPN and CDR2 is SVGIG (reference sequence).

This chain connects TRBV9 to TRBJ1-3, with unresolved D. V lost 3 bases, J lost 0 bases, and 13 bases lay in between. Germline loops: CDR1 SGDLS, CDR2 YYNGEE. The CDR3 consists of 16 residues. This CDR3 reads CASSEAPASSGNTIYF. DNA of the CDR3: TGTGCCAGCAGCGAGGCCCCGGCATCCTCTGGAAACACCATATATTTT.

This chain joins TRBV6-5 and TRBJ1-1; D gene ambiguous. The CDR3 has 11 amino acids. V lost 4 bases, J lost 4 bases, and 4 bases lay in between. Germline V lookup: CDR1 MNHEY, CDR2 SVGAGI. The chain's CDR3 is CASSSGTEAFF. The DNA for the CDR3 is TGTGCCAGCAGTTCAGGCACTGAAGCTTTCTTT.

This clone appeared a few times. The chain is built from TRBV30 and TRBJ2-7; D not resolved. The CDR3 has 12 residues. Germline V gives CDR1 GTSNPN, CDR2 SVGIG (reference sequence). Trimming shortened V by 5 bases and J by 7 bases, and 15 bases separated the two germline ends. The CDR3: CAWCPEEREQYF. The CDR3 nucleotides are TGTGCCTGGTGCCCCGAGGAGAGGGAGCAGTACTTC.

The J gene is TRBJ2-5, the V gene TRBV7-2, with 7 nucleotides matching TRBD1. This CDR3 contains 13 residues. After removal of 5 bases from V and 2 bases from J, the junction contained 2 bases not matched to a gene. CDR1 is SGHTA, CDR2 FQGNSA, per germline. CDR3 amino acids: CASSRDRQETQYF. As DNA, the CDR3 is TGTGCCAGCAGCAGGGACAGACAAGAGACCCAGTACTTC.

The gene calls are TRBV7-9 and TRBJ2-7; 7 bases line up with TRBD2. Trimming cost V 7 bases and J 1 base; bases outside gene matches: 7. Looked up from germline, CDR1 is SEHNR and CDR2 is FQNEAQ (reference sequence). This CDR3 is built from 14 residues. The CDR3 coding sequence is TGTGCCAGCAAGATAGCGGGTGTTTCCTACGAGCAGTACTTC. This sequence encodes CASKIAGVSYEQYF. Full variable domain (missing parts from reference TRBV7-9 and TRBJ2-7): DTGVSQNPRHKITKRGQNVTFRCDPISEHNRLYWYRQTLGQGPEFLTYFQNEAQLEKSRLLSDRFSAERPKGSFSTLEIQRTEQGDSAMYLCASKIAGVSYEQYFGPGTRLTVT.

The table lists this clone with a count of one. This chain uses TRBV5-1 with TRBJ2-1, with 7 bases fitting TRBD1. The CDR3 is made up of 15 amino acids. The trim removed 0 bases at V and 6 bases at J, leaving 6 bases unmatched. Germline values: CDR1 SGHRS, CDR2 YFSETQ. The CDR3 nucleotides are TGCGCCAGCAGCTTGGCCGTGGCAGGGGGCAATGAGCAGTTCTTC. This sequence encodes CASSLAVAGGNEQFF.

This clone was counted only a few times. This chain links TRBV5-1 with TRBJ2-3, with no clear D. Germline lookup yields CDR1 SGHRS and CDR2 YFSETQ. CDR3 size: 13 residues. V was cut by 5 bases and J by 5 bases, with 12 bases left in between. CDR3 sequence: CASRPRMEDTQYF. The DNA of the CDR3 is TGCGCCAGCAGACCAAGGATGGAAGATACGCAGTATTTT.

This sequence joins TRBV2 and TRBJ2-6; 9 bases are a match to TRBD1. CDR1 SNHLY and CDR2 FYNNEI come from the germline V gene. The CDR3 runs to 16 residues. J lost 4 bases, V lost 5 bases, and 6 bases had no gene match. The DNA for the CDR3 is TGTGCCAGCAGTCTACAGGGGGCAGGAGGGGCCAACGTCCTGACTTTC. It yields the protein CASSLQGAGGANVLTF.

V is TRBV6-1 and J is TRBJ1-2; TRBD1 matches 8 bases. Germline-derived CDR1 and CDR2 are MNHNS and SASEGT. This CDR3 region has 15 residues. The V and J ends lost 5 bases and 2 bases, in that order; junction bases with no gene match: 7. The CDR3 DNA is TGTGCCAGCAGTTCCTGGACAGGGACAAACTATGGCTACACCTTC. This encodes CASSSWTGTNYGYTF.

The rearrangement uses TRBV7-2 and TRBJ2-5; 13 bases map to TRBD2. Losses at the gene ends were 8 bases for V and 4 bases for J; bases not matched to a gene: 1. CDR1 SGHTA and CDR2 FQGNSA come from the germline V gene. The CDR3 is made up of 13 amino acids. CDR3 amino acids: CASRTSGRETQYF. CDR3 coding DNA: TGTGCCAGCCGGACTAGCGGGAGAGAGACCCAGTACTTC.

The J gene is TRBJ2-7, the V gene TRBV10-3; D possibly matches TRBD1 or TRBD2 (5 bases each). The V and J ends lost 4 bases and 0 bases respectively, with 16 bases between them. The CDR3 runs to 16 residues. Germline values: CDR1 ENHRY, CDR2 SYGVKD. The CDR3 bases are TGTGCCATCAGTGGGATGAAATCAGGGAGCTCCTACGAGCAGTACTTC. Its protein product is CAISGMKSGSSYEQYF.

The rearrangement uses TRBV7-9 and TRBJ1-2, with D uncertain. V lost 3 bases and J lost 6, with 8 bases in between. Germline V gives CDR1 SEHNR, CDR2 FQNEAQ (reference sequence). This CDR3 is built from 12 residues. The CDR3 sequence: CASSFDTNGYTF. The DNA of the CDR3 is TGTGCCAGCAGCTTTGACACTAATGGCTACACCTTC.

The chain carries TRBV29-1 and TRBJ1-1; D unresolved. In germline, CDR1 is SQVTM, CDR2 ANQGSEA. The CDR3 length is 16 residues. Trimming removed 3 bases from V and 1 base from J, with 18 bases in between. CDR3 coding DNA: TGCAGCGTTGAGATGTCACCTACGAAGCGGAACACTGAAGCTTTCTTT. Its protein is CSVEMSPTKRNTEAFF.

The chain combines TRBV18 with TRBJ2-1, with 13 bases lining up with TRBD2. CDR1 and CDR2 (germline): KGHSH, LQKENI. This CDR3 spans 16 amino acids. Trimming cost V 4 bases and J 8 bases; bases outside gene matches: 8. Here the CDR3 DNA reads TGTGCCAGCTCACTACTAGCGGGAGGGCCGCGCGATGAGCAGTTCTTC. This codes for CASSLLAGGPRDEQFF.